This T cell receptor (beta chain) was observed in a study of cytomegalovirus exposure and HLA in healthy donors. The study, taken as a whole, reports: With further analysis later on, most CMV-associated TCR beta chains appeared HLA-restricted. Researchers counted about 150 TCR beta chains as cytomegalovirus-associated.

60 Vbeta and 13 Jbeta primers were used in PCR. Sequenced by immunoSEQ multiplex PCR; TCRdb stores in-frame clones only, minus some. The table lists under 150,000 clones, 60% to 80% of them singletons. The CDR3 totals 15 residues. Germline V CDR1 and CDR2: SGHKS, YYEKEE (reference sequence). Trimming removed 3 bases from V and 6 bases from J; junction bases left unmatched: 8. To note about this clone: No antigen is known for it.

The sample consisted of PBMCs. This sequence joins TRBV5-5 and TRBJ2-7; 11 bases map to TRBD1. The source of this sequence is a woman aged 60-70 years in good health and CMV-seropositive. CDR3 amino acids: CASSYPGQGAPEQYF. Written as DNA, the CDR3 is TGTGCCAGCAGCTACCCTGGACAGGGGGCGCCCGAGCAGTACTTC.